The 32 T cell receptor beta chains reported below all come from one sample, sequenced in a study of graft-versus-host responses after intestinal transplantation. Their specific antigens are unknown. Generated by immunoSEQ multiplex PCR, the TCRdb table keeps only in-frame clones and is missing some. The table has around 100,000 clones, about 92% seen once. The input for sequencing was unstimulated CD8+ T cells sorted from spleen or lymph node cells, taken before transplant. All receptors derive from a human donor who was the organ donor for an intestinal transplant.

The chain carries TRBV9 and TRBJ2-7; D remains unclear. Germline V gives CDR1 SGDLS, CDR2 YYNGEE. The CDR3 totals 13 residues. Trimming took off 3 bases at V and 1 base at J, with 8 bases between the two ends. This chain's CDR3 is CASSASLSYEQYF. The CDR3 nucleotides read TGTGCCAGCAGCGCGTCCTTGTCCTACGAGCAGTACTTC.

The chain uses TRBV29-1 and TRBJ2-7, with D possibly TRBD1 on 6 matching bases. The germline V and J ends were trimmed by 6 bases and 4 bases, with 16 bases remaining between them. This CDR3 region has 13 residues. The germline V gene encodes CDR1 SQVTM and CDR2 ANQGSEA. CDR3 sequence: CSVDRDILYEQYF. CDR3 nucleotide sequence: TGCAGCGTAGATCGGGACATTCTTTACGAGCAGTACTTC.

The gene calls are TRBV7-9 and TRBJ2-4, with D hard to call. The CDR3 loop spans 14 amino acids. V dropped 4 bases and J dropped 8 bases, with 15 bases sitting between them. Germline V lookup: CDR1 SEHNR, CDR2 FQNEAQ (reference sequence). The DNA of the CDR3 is TGTGCCAGCAGCTCCCTCTCTAGACCTGACATTCAGTACTTC. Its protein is CASSSLSRPDIQYF.

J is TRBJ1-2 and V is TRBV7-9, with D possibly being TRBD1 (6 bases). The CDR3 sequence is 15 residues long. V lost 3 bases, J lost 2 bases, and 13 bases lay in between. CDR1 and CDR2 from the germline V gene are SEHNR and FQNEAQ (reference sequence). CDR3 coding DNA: TGTGCCAGCAGCTTGGTGGGGGGCGCGAACTATGGCTACACCTTC. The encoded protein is CASSLVGGANYGYTF.

In nucleotides, the CDR3 is TGTGCCAGCAGCCCCACGACAGGGGCGGGGGAGCAGTACTTC. It specifies CASSPTTGAGEQYF. The gene calls are TRBV4-2 and TRBJ2-7, with 8 bases fitting TRBD1. The junction had 9 bases not matched to a gene; V was cut back by 4 bases and J by 7 bases. CDR3 length: 14 amino acids. CDR1 and CDR2 (germline): LGHNA, YNFKEQ.

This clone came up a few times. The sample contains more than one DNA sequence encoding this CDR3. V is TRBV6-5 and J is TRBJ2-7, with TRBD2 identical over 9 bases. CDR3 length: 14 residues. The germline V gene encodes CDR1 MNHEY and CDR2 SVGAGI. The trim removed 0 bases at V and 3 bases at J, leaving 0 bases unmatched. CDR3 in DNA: TGTGCCAGCAGTTACTCGACTAGCGGCTACGAGCAGTACTTC. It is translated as CASSYSTSGYEQYF.

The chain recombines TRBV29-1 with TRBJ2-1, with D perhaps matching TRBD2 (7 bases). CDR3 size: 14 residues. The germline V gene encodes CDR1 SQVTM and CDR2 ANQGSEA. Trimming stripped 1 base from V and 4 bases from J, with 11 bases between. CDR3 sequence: CSVEARGGYNEQFF. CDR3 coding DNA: TGCAGCGTTGAAGCCAGGGGAGGGTACAATGAGCAGTTCTTC.

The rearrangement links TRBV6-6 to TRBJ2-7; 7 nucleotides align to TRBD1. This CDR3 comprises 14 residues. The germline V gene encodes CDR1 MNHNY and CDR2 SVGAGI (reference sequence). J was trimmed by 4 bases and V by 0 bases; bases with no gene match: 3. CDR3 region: CASSYSGGGYEQYF. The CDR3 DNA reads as TGTGCCAGCAGTTACTCAGGGGGCGGGTACGAGCAGTACTTC.

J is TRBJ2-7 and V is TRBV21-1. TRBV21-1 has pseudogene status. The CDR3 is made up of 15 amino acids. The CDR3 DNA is TGTGCCAGCAGCAAAGGGGACCAACCCTCCTACGAGCAGTACTTC. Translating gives CASSKGDQPSYEQYF.

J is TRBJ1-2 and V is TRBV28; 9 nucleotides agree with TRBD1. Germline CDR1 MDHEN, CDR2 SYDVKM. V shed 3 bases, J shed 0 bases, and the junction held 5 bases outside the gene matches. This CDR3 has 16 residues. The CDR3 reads CASSLLGQGPNYGYTF. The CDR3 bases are TGTGCCAGCAGTTTGTTGGGACAGGGCCCTAACTATGGCTACACCTTC.

The CDR3 here is CSVGDSYSNQPQHF. CDR3 bases: TGCAGCGTTGGCGACAGTTATAGCAATCAGCCCCAGCATTTT. The rearrangement links TRBV29-1 to TRBJ1-5, with TRBD1 as a possible D gene (5 bases). This CDR3 is built from 14 residues. Trimming stripped 4 bases from V and 0 bases from J, with 10 bases between. Germline V CDR1 and CDR2: SQVTM, ANQGSEA. Combining the CDR3 with reference TRBV29-1 and TRBJ1-5 gives the whole variable domain SAVISQKPSRDICQRGTSLTIQCQVDSQVTMMFWYRQQPGQSLTLIATANQGSEATYESGFVIDKFPISRPNLTFSTLTVSNMSPEDSSIYLCSVGDSYSNQPQHFGDGTRLSIL.

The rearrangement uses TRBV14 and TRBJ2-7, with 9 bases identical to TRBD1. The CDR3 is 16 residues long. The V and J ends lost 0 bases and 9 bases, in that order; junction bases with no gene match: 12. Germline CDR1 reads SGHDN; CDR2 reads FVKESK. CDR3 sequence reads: CASSQDWGTGTFTQYF. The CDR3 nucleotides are TGTGCCAGCAGCCAAGACTGGGGGACAGGGACTTTCACGCAGTACTTC.

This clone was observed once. The CDR3 sequence: CASNEYEQYF. CDR3 sequence (DNA): TGTGCCAGCAACGAATACGAGCAGTACTTC. V usage is TRBV6-5 and J usage is TRBJ2-7; no clear D gene. Germline V gene data show CDR1 as MNHEY and CDR2 as SVGAGI. Trimming shortened V by 7 bases and J by 4 bases, and 5 bases separated the two germline ends. The CDR3 consists of 10 residues.

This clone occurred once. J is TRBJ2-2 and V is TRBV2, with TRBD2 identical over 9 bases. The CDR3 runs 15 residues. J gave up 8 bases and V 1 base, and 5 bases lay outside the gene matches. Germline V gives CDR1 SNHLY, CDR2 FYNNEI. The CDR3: CASSEVKLAGGELFF. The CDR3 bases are TGTGCCAGCAGTGAAGTGAAGCTAGCGGGAGGGGAGCTGTTTTTT.

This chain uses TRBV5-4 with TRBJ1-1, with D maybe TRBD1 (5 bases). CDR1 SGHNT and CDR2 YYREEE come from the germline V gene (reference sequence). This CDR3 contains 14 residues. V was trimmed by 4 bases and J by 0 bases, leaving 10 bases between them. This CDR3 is CASSPRDLNTEAFF. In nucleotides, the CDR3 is TGTGCCAGCAGCCCCCGGGACCTGAACACTGAAGCTTTCTTT.

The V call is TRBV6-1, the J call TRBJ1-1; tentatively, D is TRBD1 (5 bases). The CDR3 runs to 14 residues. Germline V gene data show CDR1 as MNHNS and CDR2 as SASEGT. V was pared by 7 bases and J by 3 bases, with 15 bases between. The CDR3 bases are TGTGCCAGCATGTGGTCGCAGGGAGACACTGAAGCTTTCTTT. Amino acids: CASMWSQGDTEAFF.

CDR3 nucleotides: TGCAGCGTTGAAGGTCATCATAGCCTCATCACCGGGGAGCTGTTTTTT. Amino acids: CSVEGHHSLITGELFF. The rearrangement uses TRBV29-1 and TRBJ2-2; D ambiguous. V was cut by 1 base and J by 4 bases, with 16 bases left in between. Germline V gene sequence: CDR1 SQVTM, CDR2 ANQGSEA. The CDR3 covers 16 residues.

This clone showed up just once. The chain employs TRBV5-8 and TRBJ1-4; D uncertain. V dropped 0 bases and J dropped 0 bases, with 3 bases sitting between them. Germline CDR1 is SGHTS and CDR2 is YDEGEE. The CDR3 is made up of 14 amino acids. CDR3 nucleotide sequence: TGTGCCAGCAGCTTGGCACCAACTAATGAAAAACTGTTTTTT. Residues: CASSLAPTNEKLFF.

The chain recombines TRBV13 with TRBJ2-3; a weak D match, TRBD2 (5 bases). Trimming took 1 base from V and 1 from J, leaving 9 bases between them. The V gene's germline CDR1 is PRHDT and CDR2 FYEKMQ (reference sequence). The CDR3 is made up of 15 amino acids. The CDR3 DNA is TGTGCCAGCAGCTTAGAGGGAGCTCGCACAGATACGCAGTATTTT. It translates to CASSLEGARTDTQYF.

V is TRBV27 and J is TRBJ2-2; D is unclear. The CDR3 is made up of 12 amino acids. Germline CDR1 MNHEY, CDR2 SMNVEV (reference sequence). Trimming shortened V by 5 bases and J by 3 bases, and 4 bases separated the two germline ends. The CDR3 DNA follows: TGTGCCAGCAGTCCATACACCGGGGAGCTGTTTTTT. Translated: CASSPYTGELFF.

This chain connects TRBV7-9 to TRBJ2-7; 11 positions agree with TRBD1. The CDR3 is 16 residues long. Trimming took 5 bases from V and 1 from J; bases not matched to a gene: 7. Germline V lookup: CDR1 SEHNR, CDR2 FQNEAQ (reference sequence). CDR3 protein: CASSGAGQGDSYEQYF. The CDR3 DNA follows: TGTGCCAGCAGCGGAGCGGGACAGGGGGATTCCTACGAGCAGTACTTC.

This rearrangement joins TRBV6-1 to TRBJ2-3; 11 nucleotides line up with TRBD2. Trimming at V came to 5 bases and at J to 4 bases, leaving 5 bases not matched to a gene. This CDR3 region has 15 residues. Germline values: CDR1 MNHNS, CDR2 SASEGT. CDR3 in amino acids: CASSSTSGSPDTQYF. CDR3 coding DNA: TGTGCCAGCAGTTCTACTAGCGGGAGCCCAGATACGCAGTATTTT.

DNA for the CDR3: TGCAGCGTTGAAAGTACCGAGCAGTACTTC. Protein product: CSVESTEQYF. This chain joins TRBV29-1 and TRBJ2-7, with no clear D. Germline V gene sequence: CDR1 SQVTM, CDR2 ANQGSEA. CDR3 length: 10 amino acids. Between the trimmed V and J ends, which lost 2 bases and 6 bases, there was a span of 5 bases.

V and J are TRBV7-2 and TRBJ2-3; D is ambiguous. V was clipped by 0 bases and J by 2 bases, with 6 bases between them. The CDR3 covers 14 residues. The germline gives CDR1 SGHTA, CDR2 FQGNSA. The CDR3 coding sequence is TGTGCCAGCAGCTTAGCGAGCCTCACAGATACGCAGTATTTT. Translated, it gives CASSLASLTDTQYF.

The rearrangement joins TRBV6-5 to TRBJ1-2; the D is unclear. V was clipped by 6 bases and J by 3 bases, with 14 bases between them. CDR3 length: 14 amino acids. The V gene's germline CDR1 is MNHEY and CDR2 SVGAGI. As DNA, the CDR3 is TGTGCCAGCAGGGCCAGCCTTGGGGACTATGGCTACACCTTC. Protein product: CASRASLGDYGYTF.

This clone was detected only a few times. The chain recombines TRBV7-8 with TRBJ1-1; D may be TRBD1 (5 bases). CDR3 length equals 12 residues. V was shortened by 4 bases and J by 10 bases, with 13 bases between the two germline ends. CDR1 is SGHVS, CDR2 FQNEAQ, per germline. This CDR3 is CASSYTGTGAFF. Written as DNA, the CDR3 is TGTGCCAGCAGCTACACTGGGACGGGAGCTTTCTTT.

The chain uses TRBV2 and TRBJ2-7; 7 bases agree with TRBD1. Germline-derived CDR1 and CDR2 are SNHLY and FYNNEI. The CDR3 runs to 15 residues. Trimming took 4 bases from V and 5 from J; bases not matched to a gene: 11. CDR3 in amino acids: CASSAISGGIDEQYF. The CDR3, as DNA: TGTGCCAGCAGTGCGATATCAGGGGGAATTGACGAGCAGTACTTC.

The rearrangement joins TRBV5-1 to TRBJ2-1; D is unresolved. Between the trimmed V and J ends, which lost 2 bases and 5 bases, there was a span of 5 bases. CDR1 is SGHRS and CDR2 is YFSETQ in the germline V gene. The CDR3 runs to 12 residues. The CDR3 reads CASSFRDNEQFF. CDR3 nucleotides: TGCGCCAGCAGCTTCCGGGACAATGAGCAGTTCTTC.

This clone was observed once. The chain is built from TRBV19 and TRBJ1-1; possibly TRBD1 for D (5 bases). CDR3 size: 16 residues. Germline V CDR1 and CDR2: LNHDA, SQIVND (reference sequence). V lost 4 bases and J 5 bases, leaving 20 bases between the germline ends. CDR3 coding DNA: TGTGCCAGTAGTACAATCGAGCTACGGGGGGTAACTGAAGCTTTCTTT. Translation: CASSTIELRGVTEAFF.

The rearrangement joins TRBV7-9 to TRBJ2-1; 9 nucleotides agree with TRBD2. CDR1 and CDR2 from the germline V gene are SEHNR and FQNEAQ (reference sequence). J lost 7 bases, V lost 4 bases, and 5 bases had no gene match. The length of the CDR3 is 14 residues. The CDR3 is CASSWAGGGNEQFF. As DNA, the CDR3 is TGTGCCAGCAGCTGGGCGGGAGGGGGGAATGAGCAGTTCTTC. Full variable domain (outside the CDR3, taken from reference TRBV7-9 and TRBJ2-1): DTGVSQNPRHKITKRGQNVTFRCDPISEHNRLYWYRQTLGQGPEFLTYFQNEAQLEKSRLLSDRFSAERPKGSFSTLEIQRTEQGDSAMYLCASSWAGGGNEQFFGPGTRLTVL.

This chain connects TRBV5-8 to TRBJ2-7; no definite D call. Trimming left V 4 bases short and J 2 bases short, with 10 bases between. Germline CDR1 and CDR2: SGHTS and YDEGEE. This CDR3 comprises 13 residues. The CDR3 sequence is CASSPELAYEQYF. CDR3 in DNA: TGTGCCAGCAGCCCTGAGCTGGCCTACGAGCAGTACTTC.

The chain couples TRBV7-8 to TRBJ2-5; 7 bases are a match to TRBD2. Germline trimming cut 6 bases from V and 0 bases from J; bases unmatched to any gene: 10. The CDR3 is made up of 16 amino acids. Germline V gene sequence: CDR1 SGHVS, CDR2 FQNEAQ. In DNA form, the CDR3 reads TGTGCCAGCAGGGATTTAGCGGGCCCTTACCAAGAGACCCAGTACTTC. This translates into CASRDLAGPYQETQYF.